This T cell receptor (beta chain) is drawn from a study of beta chain features in type 1 diabetes. Points from the study as a whole: People with Type 1 diabetes carried modestly yet significantly shorter TCRB CDR3s in all four CD4+ subsets.

A note on this clone: Its antigen is not known.

The CDR3 spans 15 residues. The germline V gene has CDR1 SGHAT and CDR2 FQNNGV. Trimming left V 4 bases short and J 2 bases short, with 15 bases between. TCRB transcripts that were expressed got sequenced, as all of the isolated RNA had been reverse transcribed. Clones were read by immunoSEQ multiplex PCR, and TCRdb kept only the in-frame ones, dropping some. The sample carries about 270,000 clones, 14% recorded once. This receptor was obtained from a man under 40 with type 1 diabetes. Sequenced material: naive CD4+ T cells from blood. The chain recombines TRBV11-2 with TRBJ2-7; tentative D call: TRBD1 (5 bases). CDR3: CASSWGVGSTYEQYF. The DNA of the CDR3 is TGTGCCAGCAGCTGGGGCGTGGGGTCGACCTACGAGCAGTACTTC.